The rows below give T cell receptor beta chains drawn from one sample of a study of T cell responses to AZD1222 COVID-19 vaccine. Repertoires were generated with immunoSEQ multiplex PCR, while TCRdb's copy carries only in-frame clones and drops some. The repertoire holds 130,000 to 150,000 clones, with around 90% as singletons. The sample was peripheral blood, taken on day 0 of MenACWY control vaccination. The receptors stem from an adult in good health. Each CDR3 is given with its conserved first and last residue. The D gene is left open where the match is weak. Size is stated for part of the rows, as once, few or many counts, or as a class when the clone is expanded.

d_call	v_call	j_call	clone_size	cdr3_nt	cdr3_aa
-	TRBV11-2	TRBJ2-3	-	TGTGCCAGCAGCTTAGAGATGGTTACCACAGATACGCAGTATTTT	CASSLEMVTTDTQYF
-	TRBV3-1/TRBV3-2	TRBJ1-1	-	TGTGCCAGCAGCCAAGTGGGGGGGGGCACTGAAGCTTTCTTT	CASSQVGGGTEAFF
-	TRBV9	TRBJ1-3	-	TGTGCCAGCAGCGTAGACGTTACGGGAGGAAACACCATATATTTT	CASSVDVTGGNTIYF
-	TRBV14	TRBJ1-3	-	TGTGCCAGCAGCCAAGTAAGGCTGACCTCTGGAAACACCATATATTTT	CASSQVRLTSGNTIYF
-	TRBV15	TRBJ2-7	few	TGTGCCACCAGCAGAGAAGTCAGGGGAGGAACCGAGCAGTACTTC	CATSREVRGGTEQYF
-	TRBV10-3	TRBJ1-5	-	TGTGCCATCAGTGACGAGTATAGCAATCAGCCCCAGCATTTT	CAISDEYSNQPQHF
TRBD2	TRBV24-1	TRBJ2-1	once	TGTGCCACCAGTGATCCGGGGGGGCGTGGTGAGCAGTTCTTC	CATSDPGGRGEQFF
-	TRBV14	TRBJ1-2	-	TGTGCCAGCAGCCGGACGGACCTCTATGGCTACACCTTC	CASSRTDLYGYTF
TRBD1	TRBV27	TRBJ2-5	-	TGTGCCAGCAGTCGTCAGGGGGCGGGCCAAGAGACCCAGTACTTC	CASSRQGAGQETQYF
-	TRBV3-1/TRBV3-2	TRBJ1-5	-	TGTGCCAGCAGCCAACGGGGCAATCAGCCCCAGCATTTT	CASSQRGNQPQHF
-	TRBV7-9	TRBJ2-5	-	TGTGCCAGCAGCCAAGACCTGGGGGAGACCCAGTACTTC	CASSQDLGETQYF
TRBD2	TRBV27	TRBJ2-3	-	TGTGCCAGCAGGCGGACTAGCGGGAGTGGAGATACGCAGTATTTT	CASRRTSGSGDTQYF
-	TRBV7-9	TRBJ1-1	-	TGTGCCAGCAGCCCCCCCGGGGGAGGCACTGAAGCTTTCTTT	CASSPPGGGTEAFF
-	TRBV10-1	TRBJ1-1	-	TGCGCCAGCAGCAGGGAAAGGGGCACTGAAGCTTTCTTT	CASSRERGTEAFF
-	TRBV12-3/TRBV12-4	TRBJ1-2	-	TGTGCCAGCAGTTTAGGTGGGTTTGGCGGCTACACCTTC	CASSLGGFGGYTF